This is a list of T cell receptor beta chains from one sample in a study of cytotoxic CD8 clonotypes in ibrutinib-treated CLL. The data were produced by immunoSEQ multiplex PCR, yet TCRdb's version contains in-frame clones alone and is incomplete. This sample has some 350,000 clones, with 67% found just once. This specimen was PBMCs, taken after 36 months of ibrutinib treatment. Receptors were obtained from a human donor with chronic lymphocytic leukemia. The CDR3 runs from the conserved cysteine through the conserved F or W. The D gene is left open where the match is weak. Size is omitted from some rows. Given values are once, few, many or a class for expanded clones.

J gene,D gene,V gene,CDR3 length,clone size,CDR3 DNA,CDR3 protein
TRBJ1-2,TRBD1,TRBV27,13,.,TGTGCCAGCAGTCCATACAGGGGGCTAGGCTACACCTTC,CASSPYRGLGYTF
TRBJ1-5,.,TRBV5-8,15,.,TGTGCCAGCAGCTTGGCAGACAGAAGCAATCAGCCCCAGCATTTT,CASSLADRSNQPQHF
TRBJ2-1,TRBD2,TRBV18,15,.,TGTGCCAGCTCACTCGGGACTAGTGTCAGGAATGAGCAGTTCTTC,CASSLGTSVRNEQFF
TRBJ1-1,.,TRBV10-3,13,.,TGTGCCATCAAACTGGGAATGAACACTGAAGCTTTCTTT,CAIKLGMNTEAFF
TRBJ2-1,.,TRBV11-2,13,.,TGTGCCAGCAGCTTAGGCGGAAGCACGGCGCAGTTCTTC,CASSLGGSTAQFF
TRBJ1-1,.,TRBV2,8,.,TGTGCCATTCCCGAAGCTTTCTTT,CAIPEAFF
TRBJ1-1,.,TRBV6-6,13,once,TGTGCCAGCAGTTACTCGATGAACACTGAAGCTTTCTTT,CASSYSMNTEAFF
TRBJ2-7,.,TRBV9,13,few,TGTGCCAGCAGCCCTTGGGCGGGCTACGAGCAGTACTTC,CASSPWAGYEQYF
TRBJ1-6,.,TRBV6-1,12,.,TGTGCCACCAACCGCCCTAATTCACCCCTCCACTTT,CATNRPNSPLHF
TRBJ1-1,.,TRBV11-2,13,.,TGTGCCAGCAGCAGTGGCATGAACACTGAAGCTTTCTTT,CASSSGMNTEAFF
TRBJ2-7,TRBD2,TRBV7-9,16,.,TGTGCCAGCAGCTTCGGTGTAGCGGGGAGAAACTACGAGCAGTACTTC,CASSFGVAGRNYEQYF
TRBJ2-7,TRBD2,TRBV4-3,17,.,TGCGCCAGCAGCCAAGATTCGGCGGGAGGGTTCTCCTACGAGCAGTACTTC,CASSQDSAGGFSYEQYF
TRBJ1-2,.,TRBV9,14,few,TGTGCCAGCAGCGAGGGGGTCAGGGTGGGTGGCTACACCTTC,CASSEGVRVGGYTF
TRBJ2-7,.,TRBV2,14,.,TGTGCCAGCAGGGGACCTCCGAGGGCCTACGAGCAGTACTTC,CASRGPPRAYEQYF
TRBJ2-2,.,TRBV9,15,.,TGTGCCAGCAGCGTAGGCCTAGCGTTCACCGGGGAGCTGTTTTTT,CASSVGLAFTGELFF
TRBJ2-7,TRBD2,TRBV6-1,14,few,TGTGCCACCTTGGGACTAGCGGGCCCCTACGAGCAGTACTTC,CATLGLAGPYEQYF
TRBJ2-7,TRBD1,TRBV6-5,15,once,TGTGCCAGCAGTTGGGACAGGGTAGGCTCCCACGAGCAGTACTTC,CASSWDRVGSHEQYF
TRBJ2-7,TRBD1,TRBV9,15,few,TGTGCCAGCAGCGTAGGGGGACAGGGTTCCTACGAGCAGTACTTC,CASSVGGQGSYEQYF
TRBJ2-5,TRBD2,TRBV13,14,.,TGTGCCAGCAGCAAATCGGGGGGGCGGGAGACCCAGTACTTC,CASSKSGGRETQYF
TRBJ1-3,.,TRBV28,14,.,TGTGCCAGCACTTCGGGGGGCCCAGGAAACACCATATATTTT,CASTSGGPGNTIYF
TRBJ2-7,.,TRBV13,15,.,TGTGCCAGCAGCTTACCTTCGACGGGCTCCTACGAGCAGTACTTC,CASSLPSTGSYEQYF
TRBJ2-7,.,TRBV6-5,13,few,TGTGCCAGCAGTTTATCCGGGTGGGGCGAGCAGTACTTC,CASSLSGWGEQYF
TRBJ2-1,TRBD1,TRBV7-2,15,.,TGTGCCAGCAGTCTAGACAGGGATTCAATATTTGAGCAGTTCTTC,CASSLDRDSIFEQFF
TRBJ1-2,.,TRBV7-9,13,.,TGTGCCAGCAGCAGGTCGACAGACTATGGCTACACCTTC,CASSRSTDYGYTF
TRBJ2-5,TRBD2,TRBV9,17,.,TGTGCCAGCAGCTCACTAGCGGGAGGGCCCCAACAAGAGACCCAGTACTTC,CASSSLAGGPQQETQYF
TRBJ2-1,TRBD1,TRBV6-5,15,.,TGTGCCAGCAGTTACGGGCAGGGGGCTATCAATGAGCAGTTCTTC,CASSYGQGAINEQFF
TRBJ2-7,.,TRBV9,16,.,TGTGCCAGCAGCGTAGCCTGGGGGGCAGGGCCCTACGAGCAGTACTTC,CASSVAWGAGPYEQYF
TRBJ1-1,TRBD1,TRBV5-1,15,.,TGCGCCAGCAGCTTGGGCTGGGACAGGAACACTGAAGCTTTCTTT,CASSLGWDRNTEAFF
TRBJ1-5,TRBD1,TRBV18,14,.,TGTGCCAGCTCAGCGAGACAGGGTAATCAGCCCCAGCATTTT,CASSARQGNQPQHF
TRBJ2-1,.,TRBV5-4,16,.,TGTGCCAGCAGCCCGATCTCGGGTAGTAAGAAGAATGAGCAGTTCTTC,CASSPISGSKKNEQFF
TRBJ2-7,TRBD1,TRBV14,17,.,TGTGCCAGCAGCTACTTTCCGGGACAGCATAATCACTACGAGCAGTACTTC,CASSYFPGQHNHYEQYF
TRBJ1-1,TRBD1,TRBV5-4,16,few,TGTGCCAGCAGCTCGGGGACAGGGGGCAGAAGGACTGAAGCTTTCTTT,CASSSGTGGRRTEAFF
TRBJ1-2,TRBD1,TRBV29-1,14,.,TGCAGCGTTCAAACCGGGACAGGGGGCCCTGGCTACACCTTC,CSVQTGTGGPGYTF
TRBJ2-7,.,TRBV11-1,15,.,TGTGCCAGCAGCTTAGGCACAAAAGCTGGGGGGGAGCAGTACTTC,CASSLGTKAGGEQYF
TRBJ2-7,.,TRBV29-1,14,.,TGCAGCGTTGGGGGGGTGCAGGGCCCCTACGAGCAGTACTTC,CSVGGVQGPYEQYF
TRBJ2-7,.,TRBV18,12,.,TGTGCCAGCTCGGACACTTCCTACGAGCAGTACTTC,CASSDTSYEQYF
TRBJ2-7,TRBD1,TRBV7-6,18,.,TGTGCCAGCAGCCAAGGGGCAGGGGGAAATCGTTTTGGCTACGAGCAGTACTTC,CASSQGAGGNRFGYEQYF
TRBJ1-1,TRBD1,TRBV7-8,14,.,TGTGCCAGCAGCCGACGGACAGGCTTCAGTGAAGCTTTCTTT,CASSRRTGFSEAFF
TRBJ1-2,.,TRBV4-1,16,.,TGCGCCAGCAGCCAAGATGAGATGGAACTTTACTATGGCTACACCTTC,CASSQDEMELYYGYTF
TRBJ2-7,TRBD2,TRBV5-1,21,.,TGCGCCAGCAGCTTTGCCCCACGGACTAGCGGGGGGACGCAAGTCTTTTACGAGCAGTACTTC,CASSFAPRTSGGTQVFYEQYF
TRBJ2-7,TRBD2,TRBV7-6,15,.,TGTGCCAGCAGCTTTGAGGGAGGGTTTTTCTACGAGCAGTACTTC,CASSFEGGFFYEQYF